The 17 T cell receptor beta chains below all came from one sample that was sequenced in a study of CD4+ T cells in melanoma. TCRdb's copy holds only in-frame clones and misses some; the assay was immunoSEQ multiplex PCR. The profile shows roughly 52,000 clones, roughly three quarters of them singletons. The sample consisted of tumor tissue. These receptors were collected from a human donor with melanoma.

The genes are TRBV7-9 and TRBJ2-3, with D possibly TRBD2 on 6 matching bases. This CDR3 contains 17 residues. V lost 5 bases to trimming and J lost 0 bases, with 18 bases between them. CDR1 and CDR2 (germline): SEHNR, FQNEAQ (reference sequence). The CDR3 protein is CASSPADPRGSTDTQYF. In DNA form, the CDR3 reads TGTGCCAGCAGCCCAGCGGACCCCCGGGGGAGCACAGATACGCAGTATTTT.

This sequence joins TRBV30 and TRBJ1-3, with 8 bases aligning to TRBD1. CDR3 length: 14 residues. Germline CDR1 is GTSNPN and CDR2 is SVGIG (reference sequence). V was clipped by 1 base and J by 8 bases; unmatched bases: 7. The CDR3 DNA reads TGTGCCTGGAGTGCCTGGGACAGGCGTTACACCATATATTTT. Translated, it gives CAWSAWDRRYTIYF.

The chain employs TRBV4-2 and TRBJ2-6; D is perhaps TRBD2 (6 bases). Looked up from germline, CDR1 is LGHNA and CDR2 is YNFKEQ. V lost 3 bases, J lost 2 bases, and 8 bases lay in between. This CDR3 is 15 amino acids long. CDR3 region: CASSHGEAGANVLTF. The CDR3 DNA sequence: TGTGCCAGCAGCCATGGGGAGGCTGGGGCCAACGTCCTGACTTTC.

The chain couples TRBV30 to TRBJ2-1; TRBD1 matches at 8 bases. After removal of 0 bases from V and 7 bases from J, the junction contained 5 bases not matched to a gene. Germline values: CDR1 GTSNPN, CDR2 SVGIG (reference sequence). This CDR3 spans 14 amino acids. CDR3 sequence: CAWSVQQGANEQFF. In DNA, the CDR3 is TGTGCCTGGAGTGTACAGCAGGGGGCGAATGAGCAGTTCTTC.

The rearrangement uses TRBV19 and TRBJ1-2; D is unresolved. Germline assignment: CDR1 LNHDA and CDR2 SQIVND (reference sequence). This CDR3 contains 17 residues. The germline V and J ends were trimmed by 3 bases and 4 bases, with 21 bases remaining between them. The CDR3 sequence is CASSIFLPPDGIYGYTF. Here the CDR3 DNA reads TGTGCCAGTAGTATTTTTCTCCCGCCAGACGGTATCTATGGCTACACCTTC.

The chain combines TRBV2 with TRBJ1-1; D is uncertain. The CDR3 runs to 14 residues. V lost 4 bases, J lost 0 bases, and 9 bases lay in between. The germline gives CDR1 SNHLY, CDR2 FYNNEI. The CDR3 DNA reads TGTGCCAGCAGTGGCACTGGTTTGAACACTGAAGCTTTCTTT. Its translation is CASSGTGLNTEAFF.

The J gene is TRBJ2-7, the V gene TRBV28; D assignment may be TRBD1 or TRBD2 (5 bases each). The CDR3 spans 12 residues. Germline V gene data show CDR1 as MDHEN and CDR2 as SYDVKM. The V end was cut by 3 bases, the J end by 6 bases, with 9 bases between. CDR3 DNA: TGTGCCAGCAGTTTCGTCGGGACCGAGCAGTACTTC. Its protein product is CASSFVGTEQYF. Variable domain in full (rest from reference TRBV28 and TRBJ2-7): DVKVTQSSRYLVKRTGEKVFLECVQDMDHENMFWYRQDPGLGLRLIYFSYDVKMKEKGDIPEGYSVSREKKERFSLILESASTNQTSMYLCASSFVGTEQYFGPGTRLTVT.

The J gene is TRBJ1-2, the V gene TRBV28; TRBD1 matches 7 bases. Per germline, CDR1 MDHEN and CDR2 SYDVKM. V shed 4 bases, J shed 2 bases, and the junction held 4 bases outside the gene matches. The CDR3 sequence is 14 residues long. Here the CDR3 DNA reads TGTGCCAGCAGTTCCCCAGGGGGGAACTATGGCTACACCTTC. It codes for CASSSPGGNYGYTF.

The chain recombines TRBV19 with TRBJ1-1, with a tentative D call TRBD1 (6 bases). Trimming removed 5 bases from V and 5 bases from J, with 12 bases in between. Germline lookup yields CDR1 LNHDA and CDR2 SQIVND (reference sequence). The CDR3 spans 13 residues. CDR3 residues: CASSQQGGTEAFF. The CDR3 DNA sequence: TGTGCCAGTAGTCAACAAGGGGGAACTGAAGCTTTCTTT.

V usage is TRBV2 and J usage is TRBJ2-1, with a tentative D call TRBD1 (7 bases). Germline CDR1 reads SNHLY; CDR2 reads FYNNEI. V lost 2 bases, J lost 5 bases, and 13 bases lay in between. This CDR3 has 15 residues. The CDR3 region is CASSEPEGANNEQFF. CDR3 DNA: TGTGCCAGCAGTGAACCGGAGGGGGCTAACAATGAGCAGTTCTTC.

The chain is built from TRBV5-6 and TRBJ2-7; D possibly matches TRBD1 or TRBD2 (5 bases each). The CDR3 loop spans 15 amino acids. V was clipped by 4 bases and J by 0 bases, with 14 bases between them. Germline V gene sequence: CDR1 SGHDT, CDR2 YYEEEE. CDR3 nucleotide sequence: TGTGCCAGCAGCGCCGGGACGGGAAGCTCCTACGAGCAGTACTTC. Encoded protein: CASSAGTGSSYEQYF. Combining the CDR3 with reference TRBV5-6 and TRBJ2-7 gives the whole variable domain DAGVTQSPTHLIKTRGQQVTLRCSPKSGHDTVSWYQQALGQGPQFIFQYYEEEERQRGNFPDRFSGHQFPNYSSELNVNALLLGDSALYLCASSAGTGSSYEQYFGPGTRLTVT.

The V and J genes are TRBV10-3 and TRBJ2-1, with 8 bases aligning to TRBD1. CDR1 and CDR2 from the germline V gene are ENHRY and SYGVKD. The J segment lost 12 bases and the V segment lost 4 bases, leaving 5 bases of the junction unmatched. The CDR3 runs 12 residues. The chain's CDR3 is CAISGVGTGQFF. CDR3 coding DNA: TGTGCCATCAGTGGGGTTGGGACAGGGCAGTTCTTC.

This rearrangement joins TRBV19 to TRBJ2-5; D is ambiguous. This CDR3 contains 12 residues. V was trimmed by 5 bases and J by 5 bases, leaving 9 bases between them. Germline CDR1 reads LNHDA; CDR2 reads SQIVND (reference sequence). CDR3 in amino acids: CASSGWKETQYF. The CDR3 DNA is TGTGCCAGTAGTGGTTGGAAGGAGACCCAGTACTTC.

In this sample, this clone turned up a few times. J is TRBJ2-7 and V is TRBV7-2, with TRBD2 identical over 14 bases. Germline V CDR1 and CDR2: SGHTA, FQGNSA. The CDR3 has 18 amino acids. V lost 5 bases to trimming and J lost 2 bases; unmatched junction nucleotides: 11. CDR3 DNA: TGTGCCAGCAGCCGCGGACTAGCGGGGGGTCACCTTCCCTACGAGCAGTACTTC. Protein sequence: CASSRGLAGGHLPYEQYF.

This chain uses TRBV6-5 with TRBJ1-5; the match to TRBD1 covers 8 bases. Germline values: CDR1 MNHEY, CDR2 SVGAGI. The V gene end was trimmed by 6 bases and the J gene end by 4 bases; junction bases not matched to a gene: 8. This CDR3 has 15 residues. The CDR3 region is CASSPGQVWNQPQHF. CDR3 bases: TGTGCCAGCAGCCCGGGACAGGTTTGGAATCAGCCCCAGCATTTT.

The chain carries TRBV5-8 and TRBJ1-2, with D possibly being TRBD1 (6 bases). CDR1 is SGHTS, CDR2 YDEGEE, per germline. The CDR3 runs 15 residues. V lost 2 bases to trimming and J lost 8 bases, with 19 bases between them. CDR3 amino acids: CASSFWDTADGGYTF. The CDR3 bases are TGTGCCAGCAGCTTTTGGGACACGGCCGATGGAGGCTACACCTTC.

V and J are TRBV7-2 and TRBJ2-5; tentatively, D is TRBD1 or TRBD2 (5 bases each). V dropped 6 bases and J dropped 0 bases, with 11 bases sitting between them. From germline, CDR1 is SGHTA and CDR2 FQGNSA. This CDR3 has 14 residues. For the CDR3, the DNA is TGTGCCAGCAGATCCAAGGGACACCAAGAGACCCAGTACTTC. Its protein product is CASRSKGHQETQYF. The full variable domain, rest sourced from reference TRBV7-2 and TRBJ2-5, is GAGVSQSPSNKVTEKGKDVELRCDPISGHTALYWYRQSLGQGLEFLIYFQGNSAPDKSGLPSDRFSAERTGGSVSTLTIQRTQQEDSAVYLCASRSKGHQETQYFGPGTRLLVL.